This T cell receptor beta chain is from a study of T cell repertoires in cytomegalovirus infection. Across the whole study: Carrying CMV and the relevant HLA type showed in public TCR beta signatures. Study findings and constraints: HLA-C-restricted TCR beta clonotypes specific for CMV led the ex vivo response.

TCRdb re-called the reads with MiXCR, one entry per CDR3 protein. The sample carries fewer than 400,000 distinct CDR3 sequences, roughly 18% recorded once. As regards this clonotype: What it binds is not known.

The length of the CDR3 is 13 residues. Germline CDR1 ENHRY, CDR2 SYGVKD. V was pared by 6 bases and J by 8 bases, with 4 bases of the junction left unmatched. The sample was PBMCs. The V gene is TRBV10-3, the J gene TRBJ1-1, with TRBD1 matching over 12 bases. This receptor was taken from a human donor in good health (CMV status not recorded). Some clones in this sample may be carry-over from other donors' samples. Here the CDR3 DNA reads TGTGCCATCAGGGGGACAGGGGGCTCCGAAGCTTTCTTT. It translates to CAIRGTGGSEAFF.